Listed here is a single T cell receptor (beta chain). Antigen unknown. Libraries of TRB cDNA were made by 5' RACE and carried UMIs. No DNA is given; TCRdb re-called the 5' RACE reads and lists each CDR3 protein once. The repertoire table contains 45,000 to 70,000 distinct CDR3 sequences. This entry is derived from a study of CXCR3-negative and CXCR3-positive naive CD8 T cells. Study results and caveats: Most assays used freshly isolated PBMCs, as cryopreservation partially reduced CXCR3. For naive cells, CXCR3-negative and CXCR3-positive subsets had similar TRBV-TRBJ usage; for memory cells, usage differed. Memory CD8+ T cell repertoires were far less diverse than both naive subsets.

This CDR3 contains 17 residues. The germline gives CDR1 KGHDR, CDR2 SFDVKD. Researchers reported sorting every CD8+ T cell subset in triplicate, a few hundred thousand cells per sort. This TCR was sampled from a human donor in good health. Some clones in this sample may be carry-over from other donors' samples. The source material was memory CD8+ T cells from blood. The chain combines TRBV24-1 with TRBJ2-7. This chain's CDR3 is CATSDLRSRGGTYEQYF.